Below are 27 T cell receptor beta chains sequenced from a single sample in a study of CXCR3-negative and CXCR3-positive naive CD8 T cells. Overall study findings and caveats: CXCR3-negative naive cells had less hydrophobic TRB CDR3s than did CXCR3-positive naive cells.

These receptors have no identified antigens. The authors prepared UMI-labeled TRB cDNA libraries by 5' RACE. Reanalyzing the 5' RACE reads, TCRdb keeps one entry per CDR3 protein, without DNA. The specimen's table records tens of thousands of distinct CDR3 sequences. Material for sequencing was naive CXCR3+ CD8+ T cells from blood. Subset in this sample: CD45RO-CCR7+CD27+CD95- naive CD8+ T cells expressing CXCR3 (TNR3+). These receptor sequences come from a human donor in good health. Some clones in this sample may be carry-over from other donors' samples.

CDR3 loop: CSVEDNNYGYTF. This chain joins TRBV29-1 and TRBJ1-2. The length of the CDR3 is 12 residues. Germline CDR1 SQVTM, CDR2 ANQGSEA.

The genes are TRBV4-1 and TRBJ2-7. The germline CDR1 and CDR2 sequences are MGHRA and YSYEKL. The CDR3 length is 14 residues. CDR3 protein: CASSQFLTSYEQYF.

V is TRBV20-1 and J is TRBJ1-1; without DNA, the TCRdb call of TRBD1 cannot be checked. This CDR3 contains 14 residues. Germline V gene lookup returns CDR1 DFQATT and CDR2 SNEGSKA (reference sequence). CDR3 sequence: CSASKQGESTEAFF.

The CDR3 protein is CASSFESGGWTDTQYF. The rearrangement links TRBV5-1 to TRBJ2-3; TCRdb proposes TRBD1, but this gene call is untestable without DNA. The germline V gene encodes CDR1 SGHRS and CDR2 YFSETQ. The CDR3 loop spans 16 amino acids.

V and J are TRBV7-8 and TRBJ1-1. The CDR3 has 16 residues. CDR1 is SGHVS and CDR2 is FQNEAQ in the germline V gene. CDR3 sequence reads: CASSLGGGDMNTEAFF.

This chain joins TRBV7-2 and TRBJ2-1; TCRdb names TRBD1, which stays unverified in the absence of DNA. The CDR3 extends over 15 amino acids. Germline values: CDR1 SGHTA, CDR2 FQGNSA. CDR3 in amino acids: CASSPGGGDYNEQFF.

The genes are TRBV29-1 and TRBJ2-1; TCRdb designates TRBD2, a call that cannot be tested without DNA. From germline, CDR1 is SQVTM and CDR2 ANQGSEA. The CDR3 is 15 amino acids. The CDR3 spells CSVASGRAPYNEQFF.

The chain joins TRBV6-2 or TRBV6-3 to TRBJ1-4; the D call from TCRdb, TRBD1, cannot be confirmed without DNA. This CDR3 region has 18 residues. Germline V gene lookup returns CDR1 MNHEY and CDR2 SVGEGT. The CDR3 sequence is CASSRLEWGGGLNEKLFF.

The gene calls are TRBV4-3 and TRBJ2-3. Germline V gives CDR1 LGHNA, CDR2 YSLEER. The CDR3 has 13 residues. CDR3 sequence: CASSPDSTDTQYF.

The V call is TRBV20-1, the J call TRBJ2-7; there is no DNA to check the TCRdb D call of TRBD1. Germline assignment: CDR1 DFQATT and CDR2 SNEGSKA (reference sequence). The CDR3 has 15 amino acids. CDR3: CSARLQGWRLIEQYF.

The chain uses TRBV28 and TRBJ1-2; TCRdb names TRBD1, which stays unverified in the absence of DNA. Germline loops: CDR1 MDHEN, CDR2 SYDVKM. The CDR3 loop spans 15 amino acids. This CDR3 is CASSPLGVLMDGYTF.

This chain connects TRBV6-5 to TRBJ1-2. This CDR3 is built from 14 residues. Per germline, CDR1 MNHEY and CDR2 SVGAGI. This CDR3 reads CASSYSASDYGYTF.

The V gene is TRBV6-2 or TRBV6-3, the J gene TRBJ1-2; lacking DNA, the TRBD1 call made by TCRdb goes unchecked. This CDR3 is built from 14 residues. The germline V gene has CDR1 MNHEY and CDR2 SVGEGT. The chain's CDR3 is CASSYPTGGYGYTF.

The chain combines TRBV27 with TRBJ1-5; TCRdb names TRBD1, which stays unverified in the absence of DNA. The CDR3 runs 14 residues. The germline CDR1 and CDR2 sequences are MNHEY and SMNVEV (reference sequence). The CDR3 sequence is CASSLSGGNQPQHF.

This sequence joins TRBV29-1 and TRBJ2-2; the D call of TRBD1 rests on TCRdb alone, since no DNA is present to check it. CDR1 and CDR2 from the germline V gene are SQVTM and ANQGSEA. The CDR3 is 13 residues long. The chain's CDR3 is CSVGGGNTGELFF.

The chain uses TRBV20-1 and TRBJ2-3; without DNA, the TCRdb call of TRBD2 cannot be checked. This CDR3 comprises 16 residues. Germline-derived CDR1 and CDR2 are DFQATT and SNEGSKA (reference sequence). The chain's CDR3 is CSATGLGISSTDTQYF.

J is TRBJ2-2 and V is TRBV7-7; TCRdb outputs TRBD1, but without DNA this stays unchecked. CDR1 and CDR2 (germline): SSHAT, FNYEAQ (reference sequence). This CDR3 has 16 amino acids. CDR3 sequence reads: CASSAIQGESTGELFF.

This chain joins TRBV20-1 and TRBJ2-2. The CDR3 has 15 residues. Germline V gene sequence: CDR1 DFQATT, CDR2 SNEGSKA (reference sequence). The CDR3 here is CSARDLQANTGELFF.

V gene TRBV6-5 combines with J gene TRBJ2-3. The CDR3 is 14 amino acids. From germline, CDR1 is MNHEY and CDR2 SVGAGI. CDR3 amino acids: CASSRRYHTDTQYF.

CDR3 residues: CSARESGTGFNSPLHF. The gene calls are TRBV20-1 and TRBJ1-6; without DNA, the TCRdb call of TRBD1 cannot be checked. Germline-derived CDR1 and CDR2 are DFQATT and SNEGSKA (reference sequence). There are 16 residues in the CDR3.

This chain links TRBV29-1 with TRBJ2-7; no DNA is available, so the TRBD1 call from TCRdb remains unchecked. Germline assignment: CDR1 SQVTM and CDR2 ANQGSEA. This CDR3 is 11 amino acids long. CDR3 in amino acids: CGVRTGAEQYF.

The chain is built from TRBV28 and TRBJ2-7; TCRdb lists TRBD1, though no DNA is available to test this call. This CDR3 has 13 residues. CDR1 MDHEN and CDR2 SYDVKM come from the germline V gene. CDR3 sequence reads: CASGDRGFDEQYF.

The chain links TRBV6-2 or TRBV6-3 to TRBJ2-7; TCRdb's assignment of TRBD1 cannot be checked, as there is no DNA. The CDR3 totals 14 residues. Per germline, CDR1 MNHEY and CDR2 SVGEGT. CDR3 sequence: CASSETGTGYEQYF.

The rearrangement links TRBV27 to TRBJ2-7; the D call from TCRdb, TRBD1, cannot be confirmed without DNA. CDR3 length: 15 amino acids. CDR1 and CDR2 (germline): MNHEY, SMNVEV (reference sequence). CDR3 loop: CASSANRDSSYEQYF.

V usage is TRBV4-3 and J usage is TRBJ2-3. Germline V gene data show CDR1 as LGHNA and CDR2 as YSLEER. This CDR3 has 14 residues. CDR3: CASSQDAVTDTQYF.

The chain is built from TRBV2 and TRBJ2-1; as DNA is missing, the TRBD1 call by TCRdb cannot be tested. The CDR3 is 12 residues long. CDR1 is SNHLY and CDR2 is FYNNEI in the germline V gene. The CDR3 reads CASTTEYNEQFF.

V gene TRBV29-1 combines with J gene TRBJ2-1. Germline CDR1 reads SQVTM; CDR2 reads ANQGSEA. The CDR3 contains 16 residues. CDR3 sequence: CSVEDPGESSYNEQFF.